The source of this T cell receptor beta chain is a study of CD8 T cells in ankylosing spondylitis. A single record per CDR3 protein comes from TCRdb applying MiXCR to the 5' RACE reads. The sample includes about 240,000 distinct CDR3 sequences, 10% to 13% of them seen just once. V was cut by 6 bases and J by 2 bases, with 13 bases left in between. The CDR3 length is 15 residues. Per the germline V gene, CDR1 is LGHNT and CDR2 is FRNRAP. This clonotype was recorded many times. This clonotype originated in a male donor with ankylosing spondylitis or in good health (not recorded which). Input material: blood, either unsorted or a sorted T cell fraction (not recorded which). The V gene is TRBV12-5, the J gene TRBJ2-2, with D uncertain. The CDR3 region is CASGPGPYNTGELFF. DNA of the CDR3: TGTGCTAGTGGCCCCGGACCCTATAACACCGGGGAGCTGTTTTTT.